One TCR beta chain is described in this entry. This CDR3 spans 14 amino acids. V lost 7 bases and J lost 5, with 14 bases in between. Germline CDR1 reads SNHLY; CDR2 reads FYNNEI. The source of the sample is a study of blood T cell repertoires in COVID-19. Study as a whole: Spain, Italy and the United States supplied samples that represented acute and convalescent COVID-19.

How the authors handled the data: By means of reference gene primer amplification, nucleated cell counts were estimated. Libraries were prepared by immunoSEQ multiplex PCR; TCRdb keeps only in-frame clonotypes and omits some of them. V, J and clone size are those of that table, while D and trimming were read from the DNA. The data contain around 150,000 clones, more than 65% of them seen just once; the ten biggest clones take up around 7.2%. Input material: peripheral blood. This sequence was found in a woman between 50 and 59 years old in a cohort sampled during active or convalescent COVID-19. The chain has TRBV2 and TRBJ1-4, with a tentative D call TRBD1 (6 bases). The CDR3 coding sequence is TGTGCCAGCATCATGACAGGCCGAAATGAAAAACTGTTTTTT. Its translation is CASIMTGRNEKLFF.